The sequence of this TCR beta chain was determined in a study of beta chain features in type 1 diabetes. This clone has just a few counts. Trimming shortened V by 0 bases and J by 8 bases, and 9 bases separated the two germline ends. Germline V gives CDR1 SGHRS, CDR2 YFSETQ. This CDR3 is built from 13 residues. The entirety of the isolated RNA underwent reverse transcription, so expressed TCRB transcripts were sequenced. Only in-frame clones appear in the TCRdb table, and some are missing; sequencing was by immunoSEQ multiplex PCR. The sample lists about 230,000 clones, 9% to 10% occurring once. This sequence originates from a woman younger than 35 in good health. Sequenced: naive CD4+ T cells from blood. The genes are TRBV5-1 and TRBJ2-1; D unresolved. CDR3 sequence reads: CASSLAMVDEQFF. The CDR3 DNA reads as TGCGCCAGCAGCTTGGCTATGGTCGATGAGCAGTTCTTC.